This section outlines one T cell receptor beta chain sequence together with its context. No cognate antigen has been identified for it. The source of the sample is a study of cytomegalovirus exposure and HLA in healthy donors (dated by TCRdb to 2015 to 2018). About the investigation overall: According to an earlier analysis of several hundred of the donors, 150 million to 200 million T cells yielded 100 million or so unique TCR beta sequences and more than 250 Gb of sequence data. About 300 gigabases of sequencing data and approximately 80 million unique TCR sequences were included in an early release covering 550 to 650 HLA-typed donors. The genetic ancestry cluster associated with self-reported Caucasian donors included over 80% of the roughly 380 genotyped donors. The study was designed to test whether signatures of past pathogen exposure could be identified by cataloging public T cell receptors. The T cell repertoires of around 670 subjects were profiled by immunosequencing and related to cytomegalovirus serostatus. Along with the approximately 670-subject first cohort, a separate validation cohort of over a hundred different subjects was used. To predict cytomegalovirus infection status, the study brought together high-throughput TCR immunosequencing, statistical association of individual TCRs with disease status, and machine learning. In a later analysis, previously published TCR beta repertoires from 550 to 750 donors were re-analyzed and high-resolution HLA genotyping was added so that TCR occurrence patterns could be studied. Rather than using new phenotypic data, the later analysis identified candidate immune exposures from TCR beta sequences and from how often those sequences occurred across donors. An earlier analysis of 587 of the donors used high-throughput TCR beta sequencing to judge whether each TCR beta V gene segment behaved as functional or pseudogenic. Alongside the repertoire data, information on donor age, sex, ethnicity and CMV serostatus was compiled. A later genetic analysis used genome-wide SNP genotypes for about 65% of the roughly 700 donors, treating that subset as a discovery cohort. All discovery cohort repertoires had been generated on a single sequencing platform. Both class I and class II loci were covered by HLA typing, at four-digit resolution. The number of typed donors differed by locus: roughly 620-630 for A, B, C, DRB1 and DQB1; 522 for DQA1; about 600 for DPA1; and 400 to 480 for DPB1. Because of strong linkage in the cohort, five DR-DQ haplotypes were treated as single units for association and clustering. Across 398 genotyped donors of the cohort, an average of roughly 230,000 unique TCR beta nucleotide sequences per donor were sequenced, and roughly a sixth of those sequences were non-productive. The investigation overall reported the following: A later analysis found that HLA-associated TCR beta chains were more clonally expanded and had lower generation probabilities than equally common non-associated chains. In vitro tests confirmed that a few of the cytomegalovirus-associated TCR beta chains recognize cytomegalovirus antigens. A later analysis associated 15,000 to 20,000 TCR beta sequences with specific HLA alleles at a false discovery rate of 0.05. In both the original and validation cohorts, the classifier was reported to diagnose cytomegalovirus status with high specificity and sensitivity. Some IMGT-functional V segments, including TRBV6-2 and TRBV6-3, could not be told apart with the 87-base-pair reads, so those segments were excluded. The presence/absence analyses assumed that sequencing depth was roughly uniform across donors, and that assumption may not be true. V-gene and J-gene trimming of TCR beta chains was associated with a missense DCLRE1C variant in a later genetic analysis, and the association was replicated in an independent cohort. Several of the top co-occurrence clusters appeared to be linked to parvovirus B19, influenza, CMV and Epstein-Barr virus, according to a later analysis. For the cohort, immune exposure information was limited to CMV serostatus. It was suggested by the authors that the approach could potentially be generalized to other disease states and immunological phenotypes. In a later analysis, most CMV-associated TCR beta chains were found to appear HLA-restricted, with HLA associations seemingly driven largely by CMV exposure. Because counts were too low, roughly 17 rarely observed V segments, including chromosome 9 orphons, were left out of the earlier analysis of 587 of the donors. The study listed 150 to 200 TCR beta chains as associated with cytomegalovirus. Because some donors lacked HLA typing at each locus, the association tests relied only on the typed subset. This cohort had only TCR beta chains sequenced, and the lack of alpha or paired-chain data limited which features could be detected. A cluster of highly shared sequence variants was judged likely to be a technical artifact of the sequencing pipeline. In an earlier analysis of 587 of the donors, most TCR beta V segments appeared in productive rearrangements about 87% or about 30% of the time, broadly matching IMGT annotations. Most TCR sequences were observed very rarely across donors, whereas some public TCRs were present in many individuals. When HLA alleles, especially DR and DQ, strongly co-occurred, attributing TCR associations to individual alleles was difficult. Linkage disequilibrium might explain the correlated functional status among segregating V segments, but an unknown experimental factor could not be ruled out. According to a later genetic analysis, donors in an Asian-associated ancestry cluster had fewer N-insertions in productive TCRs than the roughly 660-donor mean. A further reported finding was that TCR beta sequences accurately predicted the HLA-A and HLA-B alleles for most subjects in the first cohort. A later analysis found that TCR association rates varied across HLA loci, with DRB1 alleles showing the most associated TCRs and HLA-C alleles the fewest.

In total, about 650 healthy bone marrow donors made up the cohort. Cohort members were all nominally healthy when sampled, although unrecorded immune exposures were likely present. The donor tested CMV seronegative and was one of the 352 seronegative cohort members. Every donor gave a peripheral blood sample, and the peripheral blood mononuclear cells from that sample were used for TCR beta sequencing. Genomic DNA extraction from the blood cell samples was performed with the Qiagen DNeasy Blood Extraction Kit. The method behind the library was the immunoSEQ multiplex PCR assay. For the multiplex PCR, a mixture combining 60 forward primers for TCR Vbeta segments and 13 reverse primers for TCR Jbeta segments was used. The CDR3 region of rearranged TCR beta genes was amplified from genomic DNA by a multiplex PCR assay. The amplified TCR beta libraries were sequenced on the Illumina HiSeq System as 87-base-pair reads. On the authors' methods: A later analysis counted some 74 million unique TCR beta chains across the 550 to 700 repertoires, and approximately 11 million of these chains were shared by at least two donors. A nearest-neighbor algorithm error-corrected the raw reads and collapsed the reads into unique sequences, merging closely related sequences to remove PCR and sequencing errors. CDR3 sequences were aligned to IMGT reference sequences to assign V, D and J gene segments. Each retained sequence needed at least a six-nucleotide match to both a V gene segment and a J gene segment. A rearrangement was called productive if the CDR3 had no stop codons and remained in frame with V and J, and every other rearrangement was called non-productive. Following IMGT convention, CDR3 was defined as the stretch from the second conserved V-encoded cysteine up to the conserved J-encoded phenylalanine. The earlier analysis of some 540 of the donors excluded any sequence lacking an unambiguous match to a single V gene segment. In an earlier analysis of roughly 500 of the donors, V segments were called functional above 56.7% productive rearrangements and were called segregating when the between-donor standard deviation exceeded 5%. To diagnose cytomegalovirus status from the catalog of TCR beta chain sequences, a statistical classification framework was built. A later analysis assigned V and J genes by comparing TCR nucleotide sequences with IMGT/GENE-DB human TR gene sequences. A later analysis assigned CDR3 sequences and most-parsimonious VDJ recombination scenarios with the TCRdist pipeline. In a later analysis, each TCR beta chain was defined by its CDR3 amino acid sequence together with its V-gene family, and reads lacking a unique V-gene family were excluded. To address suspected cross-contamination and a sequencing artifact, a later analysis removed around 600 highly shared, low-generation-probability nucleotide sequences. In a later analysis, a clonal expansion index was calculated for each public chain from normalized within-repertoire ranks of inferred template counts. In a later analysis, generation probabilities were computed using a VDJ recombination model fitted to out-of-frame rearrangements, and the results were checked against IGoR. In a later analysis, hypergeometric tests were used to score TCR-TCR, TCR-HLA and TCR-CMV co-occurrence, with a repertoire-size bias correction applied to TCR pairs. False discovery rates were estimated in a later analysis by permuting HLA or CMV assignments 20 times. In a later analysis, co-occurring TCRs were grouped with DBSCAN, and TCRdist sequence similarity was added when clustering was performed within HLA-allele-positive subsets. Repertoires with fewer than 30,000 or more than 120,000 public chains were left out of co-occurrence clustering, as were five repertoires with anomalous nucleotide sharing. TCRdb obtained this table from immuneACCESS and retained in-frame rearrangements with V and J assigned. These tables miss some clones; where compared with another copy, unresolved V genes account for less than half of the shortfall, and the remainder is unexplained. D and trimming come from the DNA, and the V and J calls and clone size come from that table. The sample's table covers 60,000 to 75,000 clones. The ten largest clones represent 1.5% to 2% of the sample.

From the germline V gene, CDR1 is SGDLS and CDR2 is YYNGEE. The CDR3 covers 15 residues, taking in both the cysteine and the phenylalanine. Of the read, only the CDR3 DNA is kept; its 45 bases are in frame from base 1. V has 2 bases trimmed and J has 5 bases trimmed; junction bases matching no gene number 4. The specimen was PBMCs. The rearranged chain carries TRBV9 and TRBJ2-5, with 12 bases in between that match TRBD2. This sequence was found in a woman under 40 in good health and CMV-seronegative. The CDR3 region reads CASSVGTSGFETQYF. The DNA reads TGTGCCAGCAGCGTCGGGACTAGCGGGTTTGAGACCCAGTACTTC.